The 5 T cell receptor beta chains reported below all come from one sample, sequenced in a study of T-cell reconstitution after alpha-beta-depleted transplantation in children. Unique molecular identifiers were used in preparing the TCRbeta library. One entry per CDR3 protein results from TCRdb running MiXCR on the PCR reads. The repertoire holds some 590,000 distinct CDR3 sequences, with approximately 10% as singletons. This specimen was PBMCs from the stem cell graft donor, taken from the stem cell graft. All receptors derive from a human donor who donated a stem cell graft to a child with acute myeloid leukemia.

In its sample, this clonotype was seen a few times. This chain connects TRBV5-1 to TRBJ2-5; weak D call: TRBD2 (5 bases). CDR1 is SGHRS and CDR2 is YFSETQ in the germline V gene. CDR3 length: 16 residues. Trimming shortened V by 4 bases and J by 0 bases, and 16 bases separated the two germline ends. CDR3 coding DNA: TGCGCCAGCAGCCTGAGGCCAGCGGAGAACCAAGAGACCCAGTACTTC. This codes for CASSLRPAENQETQYF.

The CDR3 sequence is CASSLAGSYTDTQYF. In nucleotides, the CDR3 is TGTGCCAGCAGCTTAGCAGGCAGCTACACAGATACGCAGTATTTT. The chain links TRBV7-9 to TRBJ2-3; D remains ambiguous. The CDR3 has 15 amino acids. V gave up 0 bases and J gave up 2 bases, with 9 bases separating them. Germline CDR1 reads SEHNR; CDR2 reads FQNEAQ (reference sequence).

There are many counts of this clonotype. The chain combines TRBV3-1 with TRBJ1-1; D not certain. With 3 bases removed from V and 5 bases from J, the gap between germline ends came to 7 bases. Germline V gene data show CDR1 as LGHDT and CDR2 as YNNKEL (reference sequence). This CDR3 has 12 amino acids. DNA for the CDR3: TGTGCCAGCAGCCAGGGAGGGACTGAAGCTTTCTTT. Protein product: CASSQGGTEAFF.

The sample holds many counts of this clonotype. The V and J genes are TRBV7-9 and TRBJ2-3, with TRBD1 matching 8 bases. V lost 2 bases and J lost 11; bases outside the gene matches: 6. Germline values: CDR1 SEHNR, CDR2 FQNEAQ (reference sequence). The CDR3 loop spans 13 amino acids. As DNA, the CDR3 is TGTGCCAGCAGCTTAACAGGGGGAAAAATGCAGTATTTT. Its translation is CASSLTGGKMQYF.

This clonotype was seen only a few times. The V call is TRBV21-1, the J call TRBJ2-7. TRBV21-1 is designated a pseudogene. CDR3 length: 11 amino acids. The chain's CDR3 is CASSKNHEQYF. DNA for the CDR3: TGTGCCAGCAGCAAGAACCACGAGCAGTACTTC.